This entry lists 23 T cell receptor beta chains sequenced from one sample in a study of post-analysis software for immune sequencing data. The study's findings and limits: A handful of TRBV segments, including TRBV5-6, TRBV5-1 and TRBV20-1, were more frequent in patients than controls.

Researchers reported that TCR beta cDNA libraries carried unique molecular identifiers. TCRdb used MiXCR to reprocess the PCR reads, holding one entry per CDR3 protein. The table includes some 690,000 distinct CDR3 sequences, about 32% detected once. These receptors' antigens are unknown. The specimen sequenced was blood. The receptors derive from a girl aged 10 to 17 with multiple sclerosis.

The chain uses TRBV12-3 or TRBV12-4 and TRBJ1-2; the match to TRBD1 covers 9 bases. J gave up 2 bases and V 6 bases, and 4 bases lay outside the gene matches. This CDR3 has 14 residues. Here the CDR3 DNA reads TGTGCCAGCAGCAAGGGACAGGGAAACTATGGCTACACCTTC. Residues: CASSKGQGNYGYTF.

This clonotype was detected only a few times. The genes are TRBV29-1 and TRBJ1-1, with 7 bases fitting TRBD1. J gave up 2 bases and V 4 bases, and 10 bases lay outside the gene matches. CDR3 length equals 15 residues. Looked up from germline, CDR1 is SQVTM and CDR2 is ANQGSEA. The CDR3 DNA follows: TGCAGCGTTGCAGGGGGTATCCGCCTAAACACTGAAGCTTTCTTT. The encoded protein is CSVAGGIRLNTEAFF.

The V and J genes are TRBV20-1 and TRBJ2-7; TRBD2 matches 13 bases. CDR1 is DFQATT and CDR2 is SNEGSKA in the germline V gene (reference sequence). V lost 3 bases and J lost 2; bases outside the gene matches: 10. This CDR3 comprises 17 residues. This CDR3 reads CSASPLTSGGPAYEQYF. CDR3 DNA: TGCAGTGCTAGCCCCTTGACTAGCGGGGGGCCAGCCTACGAGCAGTACTTC.

This chain uses TRBV7-2 with TRBJ1-1; D gene ambiguous. Trimming removed 5 bases at V and 11 bases at J, with 15 bases between. The CDR3 sequence is 12 residues long. CDR1 is SGHTA and CDR2 is FQGNSA in the germline V gene. The CDR3: CASSREGRAAFF. The CDR3 nucleotides read TGTGCCAGCAGCCGGGAAGGGAGAGCGGCTTTCTTT.

The chain recombines TRBV20-1 with TRBJ2-5, with 9 bases matching TRBD1. The CDR3 length is 14 residues. Germline CDR1 is DFQATT and CDR2 is SNEGSKA (reference sequence). V lost 8 bases to trimming and J lost 6 bases; unmatched junction nucleotides: 13. DNA for the CDR3: TGCAGTTTCCAATCGGGACAGGGCCTACAGACCCAGTACTTC. As protein: CSFQSGQGLQTQYF.

The chain combines TRBV6-1 with TRBJ2-1; maybe TRBD1 (6 bases). The DNA end is a closer match to TRBJ2-7, so the J assignment may be wrong. Germline V CDR1 and CDR2: MNHNS, SASEGT. The CDR3 has 15 amino acids. CDR3 in amino acids: CASSNQGLPYNEQYF. The CDR3 bases are TGTGCCAGCAGTAATCAGGGGCTCCCCTACAATGAGCAGTACTTC.

Here the CDR3 DNA reads TGCAGTGCCCCAGTACTAGGGGGACAAGAGACCCAGTACTTC. Its protein is CSAPVLGGQETQYF. The rearrangement uses TRBV20-1 and TRBJ2-5, with D perhaps matching TRBD1 (6 bases). The CDR3 sequence is 14 residues long. Germline CDR1 DFQATT, CDR2 SNEGSKA (reference sequence). V was shortened by 6 bases and J by 2 bases, with 16 bases between the two germline ends.

This clonotype was observed many times. The chain has TRBV7-8 and TRBJ2-7; D gene unclear. V lost 5 bases to trimming and J lost 3 bases, with 5 bases between them. This CDR3 has 11 residues. Per germline, CDR1 SGHVS and CDR2 FQNEAQ. CDR3 residues: CASSQDYEQYF. Written as DNA, the CDR3 is TGTGCCAGCAGCCAAGACTACGAGCAGTACTTC.

The V call is TRBV14, the J call TRBJ2-1; no definite D call. Germline CDR1 reads SGHDN; CDR2 reads FVKESK. The ends were cut back, 8 bases at V and 3 bases at J, with 11 bases in the middle. CDR3 length equals 13 residues. For the CDR3, the DNA is TGTGCCAGCGGCTATTCCCTCTACAATGAGCAGTTCTTC. As protein: CASGYSLYNEQFF.

The sample holds one count of this clonotype. This chain joins TRBV4-1 and TRBJ1-5, with unresolved D. The CDR3 loop spans 15 amino acids. Trimming removed 1 base from V and 6 bases from J, with 13 bases in between. Germline loops: CDR1 MGHRA, CDR2 YSYEKL. CDR3 protein: CASSQVGKRGQPQHF. The DNA for the CDR3 is TGCGCCAGCAGCCAAGTCGGGAAACGAGGTCAGCCCCAGCATTTT.

The chain carries TRBV2 and TRBJ1-2; D is unclear. Germline lookup yields CDR1 SNHLY and CDR2 FYNNEI. The germline V and J ends were trimmed by 3 bases and 5 bases, with 19 bases remaining between them. This CDR3 spans 16 amino acids. CDR3 residues: CASSDPGNTLYYGYTF. CDR3 sequence (DNA): TGTGCCAGCAGTGACCCCGGGAACACACTTTATTATGGCTACACCTTC. The full variable domain, rest sourced from reference TRBV2 and TRBJ1-2, is EPEVTQTPSHQVTQMGQEVILRCVPISNHLYFYWYRQILGQKVEFLVSFYNNEISEKSEIFDDQFSVERPDGSNFTLKIRSTKLEDSAMYFCASSDPGNTLYYGYTFGSGTRLTVV.

CDR3 protein: CSGFNYGYTF. CDR3 nucleotide sequence: TGCAGCGGATTTAACTATGGCTACACCTTC. V gene TRBV29-1 combines with J gene TRBJ1-2; D remains ambiguous. The V gene lost 7 bases and the J gene lost 1 base, with 4 bases spanning the gap. CDR3 size: 10 residues. The germline gives CDR1 SQVTM, CDR2 ANQGSEA.

This chain uses TRBV5-1 with TRBJ2-3; the D gene is possibly TRBD1 (6 bases). Germline V gene sequence: CDR1 SGHRS, CDR2 YFSETQ. Trimming took 2 bases from V and 3 from J, leaving 16 bases between them. CDR3 length equals 16 residues. CDR3 nucleotides: TGCGCCAGCAGCTTCCTACAGGGCCGGTTGACAGATACGCAGTATTTT. It codes for CASSFLQGRLTDTQYF.

This sequence joins TRBV12-3 or TRBV12-4 and TRBJ1-1; D not resolved. The CDR3 runs 15 residues. The V end lost 1 base, the J end lost 9 bases, and 18 bases lay between the germline ends. CDR3 coding DNA: TGTGCCAGCAGTTTAGAAGGGCAGGCTAGTATTAAAGCTTTCTTT. This translates into CASSLEGQASIKAFF.

This rearrangement joins TRBV5-4 to TRBJ1-4; D ambiguous. There are 14 residues in the CDR3. V lost 4 bases and J lost 4, with 11 bases in between. Germline V gene sequence: CDR1 SGHNT, CDR2 YYREEE (reference sequence). The CDR3 sequence: CASSPGSFNEKLFF. The CDR3, as DNA: TGTGCCAGCAGCCCCGGGTCTTTTAATGAAAAACTGTTTTTT.

As regards this clonotype: One base away lies a much larger clone, so this may be a sequencing read error. The chain combines TRBV5-1 with TRBJ2-5, with D maybe TRBD1 (6 bases). Germline values: CDR1 SGHRS, CDR2 YFSETQ. The CDR3 has 14 residues. The CDR3 region is CASSLLGAEETRYF. The CDR3 nucleotides read TGCGCCAGCAGCTTGTTGGGGGCTGAAGAGACCCGGTACTTC.

The chain recombines TRBV28 with TRBJ2-1; the match to TRBD2 covers 7 bases. V trimming: 3 bases; J trimming: 0 bases; junction bases outside the gene matches: 5. From germline, CDR1 is MDHEN and CDR2 SYDVKM. The CDR3 is made up of 16 amino acids. CDR3 amino acids: CASSFLTSSSYNEQFF. The CDR3 DNA follows: TGTGCCAGCAGTTTTCTGACTAGCAGCTCCTACAATGAGCAGTTCTTC. Combining the CDR3 with reference TRBV28 and TRBJ2-1 gives the whole variable domain DVKVTQSSRYLVKRTGEKVFLECVQDMDHENMFWYRQDPGLGLRLIYFSYDVKMKEKGDIPEGYSVSREKKERFSLILESASTNQTSMYLCASSFLTSSSYNEQFFGPGTRLTVL.

The chain has TRBV4-3 and TRBJ2-1, with D perhaps matching TRBD2 (6 bases). The J call may be wrong; the DNA end is better matched by TRBJ2-7. Germline V gene data show CDR1 as LGHNA and CDR2 as YSLEER. CDR3 length equals 15 residues. The CDR3 nucleotides are TGCGCCAGCAGCCAAGATAGCGGCCGTTACAATGAGCAGTACTTC. Residues: CASSQDSGRYNEQYF.

This clonotype has only a few counts. The rearrangement links TRBV2 to TRBJ1-5; D remains ambiguous. Trimming cost V 2 bases and J 4 bases, with 9 bases left between them. The CDR3 has 14 residues. Germline V gives CDR1 SNHLY, CDR2 FYNNEI. CDR3 amino acids: CASSEMFGNQPQHF. CDR3 nucleotide sequence: TGTGCCAGCAGTGAAATGTTCGGGAATCAGCCCCAGCATTTT.

The V call is TRBV5-5, the J call TRBJ2-7, with 7 bases that match TRBD1. The CDR3 is 16 amino acids. The junction had 16 bases not matched to a gene; V was cut back by 3 bases and J by 7 bases. In germline, CDR1 is SGHKS, CDR2 YYEKEE (reference sequence). The CDR3 loop is CASSSPSRGREWEQYF. The CDR3 DNA sequence: TGTGCCAGCAGCTCCCCCAGCAGGGGGAGAGAATGGGAGCAGTACTTC.

This clonotype was observed a few times. The rearrangement uses TRBV4-1 and TRBJ1-6; D is possibly TRBD1 (5 bases). The V end lost 0 bases, the J end lost 7 bases, and 22 bases lay between the germline ends. Germline V CDR1 and CDR2: MGHRA, YSYEKL. The CDR3 is 19 amino acids. The CDR3 DNA follows: TGCGCCAGCAGCCAAGATCACGCGGGACGGGGACTTGGGAATTCACCCCTCCACTTT. Translation: CASSQDHAGRGLGNSPLHF.

The chain is built from TRBV5-1 and TRBJ2-4, with 11 bases aligning to TRBD2. The CDR3 extends over 18 amino acids. J lost 0 bases, V lost 7 bases, and 12 bases had no gene match. Germline-derived CDR1 and CDR2 are SGHRS and YFSETQ. CDR3: CASGRSTSGDLAKNIQYF. Written as DNA, the CDR3 is TGCGCCAGCGGTAGGTCGACTAGCGGGGATCTAGCCAAAAACATTCAGTACTTC.

The chain uses TRBV5-1 and TRBJ2-7; no reliable D call. Trimming shortened V by 4 bases and J by 10 bases, and 21 bases separated the two germline ends. The V gene's germline CDR1 is SGHRS and CDR2 YFSETQ. The CDR3 is made up of 14 amino acids. The CDR3 DNA is TGCGCCAGCAGCGCCGGTCAATACGGTGAGATCCAGTACTTC. This translates into CASSAGQYGEIQYF.